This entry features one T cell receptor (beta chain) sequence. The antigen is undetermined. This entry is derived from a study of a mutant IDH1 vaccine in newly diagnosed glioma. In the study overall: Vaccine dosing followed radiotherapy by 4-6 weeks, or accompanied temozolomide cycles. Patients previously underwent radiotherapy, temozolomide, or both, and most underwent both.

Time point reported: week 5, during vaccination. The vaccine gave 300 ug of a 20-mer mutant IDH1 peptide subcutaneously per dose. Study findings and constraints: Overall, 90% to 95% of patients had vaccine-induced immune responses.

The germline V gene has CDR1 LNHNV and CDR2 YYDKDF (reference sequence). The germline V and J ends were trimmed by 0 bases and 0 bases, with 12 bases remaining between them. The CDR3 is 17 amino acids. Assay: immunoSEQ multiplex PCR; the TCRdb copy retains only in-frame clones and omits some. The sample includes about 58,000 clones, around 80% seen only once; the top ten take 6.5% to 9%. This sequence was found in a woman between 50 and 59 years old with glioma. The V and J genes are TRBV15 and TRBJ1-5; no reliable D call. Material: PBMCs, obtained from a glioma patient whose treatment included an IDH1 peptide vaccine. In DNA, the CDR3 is TGTGCCACCAGCAGAGATAAGGGAGGGAATAGCAATCAGCCCCAGCATTTT. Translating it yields CATSRDKGGNSNQPQHF.